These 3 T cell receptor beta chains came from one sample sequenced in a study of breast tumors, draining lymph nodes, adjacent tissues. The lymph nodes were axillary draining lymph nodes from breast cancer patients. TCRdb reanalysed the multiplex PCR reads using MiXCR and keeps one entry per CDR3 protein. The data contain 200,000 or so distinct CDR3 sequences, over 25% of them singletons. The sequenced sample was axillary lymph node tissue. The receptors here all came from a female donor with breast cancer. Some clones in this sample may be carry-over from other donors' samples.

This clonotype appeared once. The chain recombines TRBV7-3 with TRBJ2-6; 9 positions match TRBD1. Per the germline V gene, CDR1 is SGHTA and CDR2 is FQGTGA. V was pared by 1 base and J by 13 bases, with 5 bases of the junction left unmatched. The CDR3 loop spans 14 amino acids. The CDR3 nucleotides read TGTGCCAGCAGCTTAAGGTGGGGACAGGGTGTCCTGACTTTC. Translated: CASSLRWGQGVLTF.

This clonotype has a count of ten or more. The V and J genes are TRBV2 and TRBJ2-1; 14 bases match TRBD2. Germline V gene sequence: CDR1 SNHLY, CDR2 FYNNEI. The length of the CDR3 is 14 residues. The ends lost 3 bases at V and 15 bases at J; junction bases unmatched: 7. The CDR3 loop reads CASSELGLAGVLFF. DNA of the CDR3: TGTGCCAGCAGTGAGTTGGGACTAGCGGGGGTATTGTTCTTC.

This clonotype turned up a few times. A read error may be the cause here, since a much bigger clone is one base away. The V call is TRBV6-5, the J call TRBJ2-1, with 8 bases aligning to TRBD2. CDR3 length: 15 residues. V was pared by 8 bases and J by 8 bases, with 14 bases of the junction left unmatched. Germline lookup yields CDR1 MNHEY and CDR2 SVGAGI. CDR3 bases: TGTGCCAGCGTACCGGGAGGGCTTTCTAGTGATGAGCAGTTCTTC. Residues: CASVPGGLSSDEQFF.